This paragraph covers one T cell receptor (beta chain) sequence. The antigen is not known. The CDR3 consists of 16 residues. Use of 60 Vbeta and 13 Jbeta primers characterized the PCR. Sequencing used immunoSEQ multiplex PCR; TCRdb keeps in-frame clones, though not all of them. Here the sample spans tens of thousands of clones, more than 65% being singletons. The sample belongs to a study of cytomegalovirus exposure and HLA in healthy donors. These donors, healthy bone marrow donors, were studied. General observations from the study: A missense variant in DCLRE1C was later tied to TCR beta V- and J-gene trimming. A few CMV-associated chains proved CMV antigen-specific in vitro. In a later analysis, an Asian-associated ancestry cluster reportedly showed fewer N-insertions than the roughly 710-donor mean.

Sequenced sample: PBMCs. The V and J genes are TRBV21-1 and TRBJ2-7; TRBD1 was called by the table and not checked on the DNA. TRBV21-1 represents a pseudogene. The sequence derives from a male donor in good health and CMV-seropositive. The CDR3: CASSLRTGFFVHEQYF. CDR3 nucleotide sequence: TGTGCCAGCAGCTTAAGGACAGGGTTTTTTGTCCACGAGCAGTACTTC.